These T cell receptor beta chains were read from a single sample in a study of blood T cell repertoires in COVID-19. The assay was immunoSEQ multiplex PCR, and TCRdb's table has in-frame clones only and misses some. The top ten clones hold roughly 4% of a sample with about 260,000 clones, about 80% of them seen once. The sample consisted of PBMCs or T cells enriched from blood (not recorded which). The origin of the receptors is a man aged 25 to 40 with acute COVID-19. The CDR3 runs from the conserved cysteine through the conserved F or W. Fields, in order: V gene, D gene, clone size, J gene, CDR3 DNA, CDR3 protein. The D gene is left open where the match is weak. Clone size appears in some rows only: once, few, many, or a class for an expanded clone.

TRBV27	TRBD1	few	TRBJ1-5	TGTGCCAGCGGGGGACAGGGGGCCGCTCAGCCCCAGCATTTT	CASGGQGAAQPQHF
TRBV19	TRBD1	NA	TRBJ1-5	TGTGCCAGTCACAGGGGGAGGGGGAGCAATCAGCCCCAGCATTTT	CASHRGRGSNQPQHF
TRBV3-1/TRBV3-2	NA	NA	TRBJ1-4	TGTGCCAGCAGCCGTTCGGACAGATTCGAAAAACTGTTTTTT	CASSRSDRFEKLFF
TRBV7-2	NA	NA	TRBJ1-5	TGTGCCAGCAGCTTAGACAACAATCAGCCCCAGCATTTT	CASSLDNNQPQHF
TRBV28	NA	NA	TRBJ1-1	TGTGCCAGCCTCACTCTCATGCGAGGAGAAGCTTTCTTT	CASLTLMRGEAFF
TRBV5-1	NA	once	TRBJ1-5	TGCGCCAGCAGCTTCTCGAGCAATCAGCCCCAGCATTTT	CASSFSSNQPQHF
TRBV5-4	TRBD1	once	TRBJ2-2	TGTGCCAGCAGCTCACAGGGGGGTAACACCGGGGAGCTGTTTTTT	CASSSQGGNTGELFF
TRBV29-1	NA	once	TRBJ2-1	TGCAGCGTTGACCGGGAAAACAATGAGCAGTTCTTC	CSVDRENNEQFF
TRBV7-8	TRBD2	NA	TRBJ2-2	TGTGCCAGCGCCAGAGGGGCGGGAGCGGGGACCGGGGAGCTGTTTTTT	CASARGAGAGTGELFF
TRBV11-2	NA	NA	TRBJ1-6	TGTGCCAGCAGCTTTAGCCGTGAGGGTTCACCCCTCCACTTT	CASSFSREGSPLHF
TRBV9	TRBD2	NA	TRBJ2-2	TGTGCCAGCAGCGATTGGACTAGCGGGTTCCGCACCGGGGAGCTGTTTTTT	CASSDWTSGFRTGELFF
TRBV4-1	NA	NA	TRBJ1-5	TGCGCCAGCAGCCAAGACTTTTACAGGGCGAATCAGCCCCAGCATTTT	CASSQDFYRANQPQHF
TRBV5-6	TRBD1	once	TRBJ1-2	TGTGCCAGCAGCTGGGGGGTTATGGGACAGGGAGGCGGCTACACCTTC	CASSWGVMGQGGGYTF
TRBV6-2/TRBV6-3	NA	NA	TRBJ2-1	TGTGCCAGCAGTTACCCCACTCGGAGGGAGTCCTACAATGAGCAGTTCTTC	CASSYPTRRESYNEQFF
TRBV11-2	NA	NA	TRBJ2-5	TGTGCCAGCAGATCACTAGATGAGACCCAGTACTTC	CASRSLDETQYF
TRBV20-1	NA	NA	TRBJ1-1	TGCAGTACCCGGGTGAACACTGAAGCTTTCTTT	CSTRVNTEAFF
TRBV11-2	NA	NA	TRBJ2-5	TGTGCCAGCCGACCGGGAAGTGCCGGAGAGACCCAGTACTTC	CASRPGSAGETQYF
TRBV28	TRBD1	NA	TRBJ1-2	TGTGCCAGCCATCGACAGGGATTCTATGGCTACACCTTC	CASHRQGFYGYTF
TRBV6-1	NA	few	TRBJ1-6	TGTGCCAGCAGTGTATCGGAGGGTCTGGGGTTGGGTTCACCCCTCCACTTT	CASSVSEGLGLGSPLHF